This entry is about one T cell receptor beta chain. The cohort comprised adults aged roughly 18 to 100 years residing in about 25 US areas. Cohort assignment relied on participant-reported clinical history. The entry originates in a study of blood T cell repertoires in COVID-19. Turning to the study itself: The United States, Italy and Spain supplied acute and convalescent COVID-19 samples. PBMCs, B-cell-depleted T cells, or T cells were the source of the cDNA or gDNA that made up the material.

The CDR3 covers 17 residues. CDR1 and CDR2 (germline): MNHEY, SVGEGT. Trimming cost V 0 bases and J 4 bases; bases outside gene matches: 11. Using immunoSEQ multiplex PCR, the repertoire was profiled, and TCRdb retains in-frame clones only, with some absent. Of 240,000 or so clones in the sample, 75% to 90% were seen once. The chain couples TRBV6-2 or TRBV6-3 to TRBJ2-7, with 8 bases that match TRBD2. Sequences were obtained from PBMCs or T cells enriched from blood (not recorded which). This sequence was found in a man aged 35-49 years who had recovered from COVID-19. CDR3 bases: TGTGCCAGCAGTTACTCGATATGGCGGGAGGACGGATACGAGCAGTACTTC. Its protein is CASSYSIWREDGYEQYF.